The T cell receptor (beta chain) described here comes from a study of T cell responses to AZD1222 COVID-19 vaccine (dated by TCRdb to the early 2020s). The study in broad terms: AZD1222 recipients given second doses at about 4 weeks or at about 12 weeks were pooled, since spike-specific TCR depth and breadth were not found to differ between the two schedules. Enrollment into the trials was organized by age into subgroups of 18-55, 56-69 and 70-plus years, and those subgroups contained about 160, 30 and 59 TCR-sequenced participants, respectively. A total of 233 trial participants underwent TCR sequencing, of whom 200 to 220 had received two doses of AZD1222 and 26 had received two doses of the MenACWY control vaccine. The study at large found these results: Only five to seven AZD1222 recipients were SARS-CoV-2 seropositive at baseline, limiting conclusions about previously exposed vaccinees. Because no samples from the day 14 peak response were available, repertoires could be characterized only after the peak T cell response. Participants were mostly white British, with more females than males. The authors suggested clonal diversity may have been underestimated. Nearly half of unique spike-specific TCRs reportedly recognized epitopes outside regions mutated in the B.1.351 and B.1.1.7 variants. After two AZD1222 doses, spike-specific TCR breadth and depth were significantly higher than at day 0 and than in MenACWY recipients. In the small 56-69-year group, the increase in depth fell short of significance, most likely because of low power. CD4 TCRs associated with the vaccine covered the entire spike protein, and the dominant responses were in regions 160-218 and 743-854.

Note on this clone: No cognate antigen has been identified for it. Qualities for individual bases were not recorded, and no much larger clone is one base off.

Read against the paper, the sample's time point label means: baseline before first vaccination. Vaccinee samples came from UK trials COV001 and COV002, including a single-blind randomized controlled phase 2/3 trial of AZD1222 (ChAdOx1 nCoV-19) in healthy adults. For TCRbeta chain sequencing, PBMC samples were collected from trial participants at day 0 and at day 28 after the second dose. The CDR3 regions of human TCRbeta chains were analyzed by immunosequencing. In the paper's pipeline: TCRs in the repertoires were matched against a reference library of SARS-CoV-2-specific TCRs that had been generated with the MIRA antigen-specificity platform. Breadth meant the fraction of unique TCRs that were SARS-CoV-2-associated, whereas depth meant the fraction of total T cells that were SARS-CoV-2-associated. Using the MIRA data, every spike-specific TCR was mapped to the spike region that the TCR reacted to and assigned to either a CD4 or a CD8 class. Log10-transformed breadth and depth values were compared by one-way ANOVA with Sidak's multiple comparisons tests. TCRdb re-hosts the immuneACCESS table, in-frame sequences only. Its copies lack some clones; in the studies checked, an unresolved V gene accounts for under half of them, and the cause for the rest is not known. That table supplies the V and J calls and clone size; D and trimming were determined from the DNA. The sample table shows around 170,000 clones, and under 95% are seen once. The ten largest clones take up roughly 0.99% of the sample.

CDR1 and CDR2 are read off the germline V gene as ENHRY and SYGVKD. V and J are trimmed by 4 bases and 3 bases, and the gene matches miss 1 base of the junction. The CDR3 has 13 amino acids, counting the end cysteine and phenylalanine. CDR3 DNA is the only sequence kept; it has 39 bases, read in frame from the first base. This sequence originates from an adult in good health. Sequenced here: peripheral blood, sampled on day 0 of AZD1222 vaccination. The sequence links TRBV10-3 to TRBJ2-3, and 7 bases in between align with TRBD2. CDR3 region: CAISVGGTDTQYF. The nucleotide sequence is TGTGCCATCAGTGTGGGGGGGACAGATACGCAGTATTTT.